Listed below are T cell receptor beta chains from one sample, sequenced in a study of T cell responses to AZD1222 COVID-19 vaccine. Some clones are missing from TCRdb's copy, which holds only in-frame ones; the method was immunoSEQ multiplex PCR. The sample has approximately 50,000 clones, about 80% seen once; the top ten hold 5%. Material: peripheral blood, obtained 28 days after the second AZD1222 dose. These receptors all stem from an adult who received the AZD1222 COVID-19 vaccine. Each CDR3 is given with its conserved first and last residue. Fields, in order: J gene, V gene, D gene, CDR3 protein. The D gene is left open where the match is weak.

TRBJ1-5	TRBV28	-	CASSSPLINQPQHF
TRBJ1-2	TRBV10-2	-	CASSESGTPEYGYTF
TRBJ2-7	TRBV11-2	-	CASSGTGAEQYF
TRBJ2-3	TRBV7-9	TRBD2	CASSLVLSGSDTQYF
TRBJ2-4	TRBV7-9	TRBD2	CASSAPGGAAKNIQYF
TRBJ1-5	TRBV6-4	TRBD1	CASSEWDRGNQPQHF
TRBJ2-1	TRBV2	-	CATRGGTGIYNEQFF
TRBJ1-2	TRBV19	-	CASSTPQLHGYTF
TRBJ1-1	TRBV5-8	TRBD1	CASSPPGQRANTEAFF
TRBJ1-1	TRBV10-2	TRBD1	CASSELQGRTEAFF
TRBJ1-5	TRBV10-2	TRBD1	CASRQGPGNQPQHF
TRBJ1-1	TRBV7-9	TRBD1	CASSLDREAFF
TRBJ1-5	TRBV16	TRBD1	CASRTLRTGADHQPQHF
TRBJ1-5	TRBV19	TRBD1	CASSNTGGGQPQHF
TRBJ2-7	TRBV7-8	-	CASSLGHSSYEQYF
TRBJ2-7	TRBV4-1	TRBD1	CASSQETRGLYEQYF
TRBJ2-3	TRBV5-1	-	CASSLQGANTDTQYF
TRBJ1-5	TRBV6-1	TRBD1	CASSEGQGGQPQHF
TRBJ1-2	TRBV28	TRBD1	CASSPGQGVTYGYTF
TRBJ2-1	TRBV30	-	CAWSKGTNEQFF
TRBJ1-2	TRBV6-5	TRBD1	CASSYFRGINYGYTF
TRBJ2-7	TRBV7-9	TRBD1	CASSPRGAGGSGEQYF
TRBJ2-1	TRBV12-3/TRBV12-4	TRBD1	CASSPGTAEEQFF
TRBJ2-7	TRBV5-4	-	CASSGDSYEQYF
TRBJ2-1	TRBV29-1	-	CSAHVLPPGSYNEQFF
TRBJ1-5	TRBV24-1	TRBD1	CATSEGTGEYQPQHF
TRBJ1-1	TRBV30	-	CAWSRPNTEAFF
TRBJ1-6	TRBV14	-	CASSQRAPNSPLHF